The clone carrying this T cell receptor (beta chain) was counted many times. With 11 bases removed from V and 4 bases from J, the gap between germline ends came to 11 bases. The CDR3 contains 12 residues. In germline, CDR1 is SEHNR, CDR2 FQNEAQ (reference sequence). Per the study methods: Estimation of nucleated cell counts relied on the amplification of reference gene primers. Produced via immunoSEQ multiplex PCR; TCRdb's table is partial and in-frame only. The V and J calls and clone size were taken over from that table, and D and trimming were inferred from the DNA. Of approximately 480,000 clones listed, roughly 89% are singletons. The data derive from a study of blood T cell repertoires in COVID-19.

Material: peripheral blood. V is TRBV7-9 and J is TRBJ2-2, with D hard to call. This TCR came from a man in his late teens or twenties with COVID-19, enrolled during active disease. The CDR3 loop reads CAPASPTGELFF. The CDR3 DNA is TGTGCCCCCGCGTCCCCCACCGGGGAGCTGTTTTTT.